The rows below give T cell receptor beta chains drawn from one sample of a study of T-cell memory formation after mild COVID-19. TCRdb called the 5' RACE reads again in MiXCR, with one record for every CDR3 protein. The sample includes under 450,000 distinct CDR3 sequences, 20% to 25% seen only once; the top ten take 20% to 25%. The sample consisted of PBMCs or a T cell subset sorted from them (not recorded which). The receptors derive from a man between 18 and 29 years old who had mild COVID-19 (a few samples of this study predate the infection). Cell type and time point are not known. CDR3s include the opening cysteine and the closing phenylalanine or tryptophan. D genes are given only for firm matches. A clone size is listed for some rows: how often the clone was seen (once, few, many), or a class if it is expanded.

>15|TRBV7-3|.|TRBJ1-1|.
CASSLNGPPNTEAFF
TGTGCCAGCAGCTTAAACGGGCCCCCCAACACTGAAGCTTTCTTT
>16|TRBV7-2|few|TRBJ2-2|TRBD2
CASSPLSSGGVGELFF
TGTGCCAGCAGCCCACTCAGTAGCGGGGGCGTCGGGGAGCTGTTTTTT
>13|TRBV4-3|few|TRBJ1-2|.
CASSPGAGYGYTF
TGCGCCAGCAGCCCCGGGGCGGGTTATGGCTACACCTTC
>14|TRBV10-3|few|TRBJ2-5|.
CAISSGTTTETQYF
TGTGCCATCAGCTCCGGGACGACGACAGAGACCCAGTACTTC
>13|TRBV5-1|.|TRBJ2-1|.
CASSPPGWDEQFF
TGCGCCAGCAGCCCCCCGGGGTGGGATGAGCAGTTCTTC
>14|TRBV20-1|.|TRBJ1-5|TRBD1
CSAPPGQINQPQHF
TGCAGTGCCCCGCCGGGACAGATTAATCAGCCCCAGCATTTT
>12|TRBV5-1|.|TRBJ1-5|.
CASSLDRGAQHF
TGCGCCAGCAGCTTGGATAGAGGGGCCCAGCATTTT
>15|TRBV19|.|TRBJ1-1|TRBD1
CASSSAGTDNTEAFF
TGTGCCAGTAGCTCCGCCGGGACAGATAACACTGAAGCTTTCTTT
>16|TRBV6-2/TRBV6-3|many|TRBJ2-2|.
CASSLGIPWEPGELFF
TGTGCCAGCAGTTTGGGGATCCCTTGGGAACCCGGGGAGCTGTTTTTT
>14|TRBV7-9|.|TRBJ2-1|.
CASSLRQYSNEQFF
TGTGCCAGCAGCTTAAGACAGTATTCGAATGAGCAGTTCTTC
>14|TRBV12-3/TRBV12-4|.|TRBJ1-5|.
CASSRDRGDQPQHF
TGTGCCAGCAGTCGGGACCGCGGAGATCAGCCCCAGCATTTT
>13|TRBV6-5|.|TRBJ1-5|.
CASSSNRDQPQHF
TGTGCCAGCAGCTCCAACAGAGATCAGCCCCAGCATTTT
>11|TRBV6-2/TRBV6-3|many|TRBJ1-1|.
CASSYDTEAFF
TGTGCCAGCAGTTACGACACTGAAGCTTTCTTT
>14|TRBV4-1|.|TRBJ1-1|.
CASSPRRLNTEAFF
TGCGCCAGCAGCCCACGACGGTTGAACACTGAAGCTTTCTTT
>19|TRBV7-2|few|TRBJ2-2|.
CASSRGLRRGRGDTGELFF
TGTGCCAGCAGCCGGGGACTCCGGAGGGGGCGGGGGGACACCGGGGAGCTGTTTTTT
>13|TRBV6-2/TRBV6-3|.|TRBJ1-2|TRBD1
CASMGGQLYGYTF
TGTGCCAGCATGGGGGGACAGCTCTATGGCTACACCTTC
>15|TRBV28|.|TRBJ1-2|TRBD1
CASTPTGQGIYGYTF
TGTGCCAGCACTCCGACGGGACAGGGGATCTATGGCTACACCTTC
>13|TRBV24-1|few|TRBJ2-2|.
CATSSANTGELFF
TGTGCCACCTCTAGCGCCAACACCGGGGAGCTGTTTTTT
>15|TRBV12-3/TRBV12-4|.|TRBJ2-3|.
CASSLDLTGTDTQYF
TGTGCCAGCAGCCTTGATTTGACAGGCACAGATACGCAGTATTTT
>11|TRBV7-9|.|TRBJ2-1|.
CASSYTVEEFF
TGTGCCAGCAGCTACACGGTGGAAGAGTTCTTC
>14|TRBV6-5|few|TRBJ2-2|TRBD2
CASSKRGATGELFF
TGTGCCAGCAGTAAGCGGGGAGCCACCGGGGAGCTGTTTTTT
>16|TRBV11-2|.|TRBJ1-4|TRBD1
CASRPRQGRANEKLFF
TGTGCCAGCAGACCACGACAGGGGAGGGCTAATGAAAAACTGTTTTTT
>16|TRBV4-3|.|TRBJ1-5|.
CASSQWAGGANQPQHF
TGCGCCAGCAGCCAATGGGCCGGGGGAGCGAATCAGCCCCAGCATTTT
>15|TRBV5-1|.|TRBJ2-7|.
CASSLGATTDHEQYF
TGCGCCAGCAGCTTGGGGGCCACAACGGACCACGAGCAGTACTTC
>15|TRBV6-5|few|TRBJ1-2|.
CASSYHRTDPVGYTF
TGTGCCAGCAGTTACCATAGGACAGATCCGGTTGGCTACACCTTC
>14|TRBV7-2|few|TRBJ2-5|.
CASSYTGSGETQYF
TGTGCCAGCAGCTATACAGGGAGCGGGGAGACCCAGTACTTC
>14|TRBV4-1|.|TRBJ2-3|.
CASSQDGYTDTQYF
TGCGCCAGCAGCCAAGATGGATATACAGATACGCAGTATTTT
>12|TRBV20-1|.|TRBJ1-2|.
CSARMGRGGYTF
TGCAGTGCCAGGATGGGGCGTGGTGGCTACACCTTC
>22|TRBV4-3|.|TRBJ2-3|TRBD1
CASSQTLPLRAGTGLVTDTQYF
TGCGCCAGCAGCCAAACCCTCCCTCTCAGAGCCGGGACAGGGCTTGTGACAGATACGCAGTATTTT
>15|TRBV18|few|TRBJ1-1|.
CASSPSQVMNTEAFF
TGTGCCAGCTCACCTTCACAGGTTATGAACACTGAAGCTTTCTTT
>13|TRBV30|few|TRBJ2-1|.
CAWSVQGINEQFF
TGTGCCTGGAGTGTACAGGGTATCAATGAGCAGTTCTTC
>16|TRBV6-5|.|TRBJ2-4|.
CASSRRPGTYKNIQYF
TGTGCCAGCAGTCGTCGGCCCGGGACTTATAAAAACATTCAGTACTTC
>12|TRBV29-1|few|TRBJ2-5|.
CSVQRFPETQYF
TGCAGCGTACAGCGGTTTCCAGAGACCCAGTACTTC
>13|TRBV12-3/TRBV12-4|many|TRBJ2-5|.
CASSLRLQETQYF
TGTGCCAGCAGTTTAAGACTCCAAGAGACCCAGTACTTC
>17|TRBV7-8|few|TRBJ1-5|TRBD1
CASSREQGGGGNQPQHF
TGTGCCAGCAGCCGCGAGCAGGGGGGAGGAGGCAATCAGCCCCAGCATTTT
>15|TRBV28|few|TRBJ2-5|.
CASRTRERYQETQYF
TGTGCCAGCAGGACCCGGGAGAGGTACCAAGAGACCCAGTACTTC
>16|TRBV5-1|many|TRBJ2-5|.
CASRFQPGHPQETQYF
TGCGCCAGCAGATTTCAGCCGGGACACCCTCAAGAGACCCAGTACTTC
>16|TRBV9|.|TRBJ2-5|.
CASSVGVANRQETQYF
TGTGCCAGCAGCGTAGGAGTGGCGAACAGACAAGAGACCCAGTACTTC
>15|TRBV4-1|once|TRBJ2-2|TRBD1
CASSQLDREAGELFF
TGCGCCAGCAGCCAATTAGACAGGGAAGCCGGGGAGCTGTTTTTT
>16|TRBV20-1|few|TRBJ2-7|TRBD2
CSARREGTLTSYEQYF
TGCAGTGCTAGACGGGAGGGAACTCTGACCTCCTACGAGCAGTACTTC
>15|TRBV10-3|few|TRBJ2-7|TRBD2
CAISGTSGLSYEQYF
TGTGCCATCAGCGGTACTAGCGGCCTCTCCTACGAGCAGTACTTC
>13|TRBV28|few|TRBJ2-3|.
CASSFGVMNTQYF
TGTGCCAGCAGTTTTGGGGTAATGAATACGCAGTATTTT
>14|TRBV20-1|.|TRBJ1-5|.
CSAGDPTQRQPQHF
TGCAGTGCTGGGGACCCTACCCAAAGGCAGCCCCAGCATTTT
>13|TRBV18|.|TRBJ2-7|.
CASSPLGRYEQYF
TGTGCCAGCTCACCGCTGGGCCGCTACGAGCAGTACTTC
>11|TRBV29-1|few|TRBJ2-1|.
CSGGYTREQFF
TGCAGCGGGGGCTACACTCGTGAGCAGTTCTTC
>15|TRBV19|few|TRBJ1-4|TRBD1
CASSNRDRVREKLFF
TGTGCCAGTAGTAATCGGGACAGGGTACGAGAAAAACTGTTTTTT
>14|TRBV5-1|few|TRBJ1-2|.
CASSLDNTGYGYTF
TGCGCCAGCAGCTTGGATAACACAGGGTATGGCTACACCTTC
>13|TRBV27|.|TRBJ1-1|.
CASTGTLITEAFF
TGTGCCAGCACCGGGACTCTTATAACTGAAGCTTTCTTT
>13|TRBV6-2/TRBV6-3|few|TRBJ2-3|.
CASSFNRDHTQYF
TGTGCCAGCAGTTTTAACCGGGACCATACGCAGTATTTT
>12|TRBV2|.|TRBJ1-6|.
CASSDPATPLHF
TGTGCCAGCAGTGACCCCGCGACACCCCTCCACTTT
>14|TRBV7-6|many|TRBJ2-1|.
CASSLDRGWNEQFF
TGTGCCAGCAGCTTAGACCGGGGTTGGAATGAGCAGTTCTTC
>21|TRBV4-3|few|TRBJ2-1|TRBD2
CASSQDYAPGLAGSSYNEQFF
TGCGCCAGCAGCCAAGATTATGCACCGGGACTAGCGGGGAGCTCCTACAATGAGCAGTTCTTC
>18|TRBV4-3|.|TRBJ1-2|TRBD1
CASSQDFPGTGGGYGYTF
TGCGCCAGCAGCCAAGATTTCCCGGGGACAGGAGGAGGCTATGGCTACACCTTC
>20|TRBV20-1|few|TRBJ1-6|.
CSARDPGRQAGRPYNSPLHF
TGCAGTGCTAGAGATCCGGGGCGCCAGGCGGGGCGCCCCTATAATTCACCCCTCCACTTT
>13|TRBV7-9|.|TRBJ2-7|.
CASSSPGSYEQYF
TGTGCCAGCAGCTCCCCGGGGTCCTACGAGCAGTACTTC
>15|TRBV14|.|TRBJ2-3|TRBD1
CASSLTRTGGGTQYF
TGTGCCAGCAGCCTCACCCGGACAGGGGGTGGTACGCAGTATTTT
>13|TRBV5-1|few|TRBJ1-1|TRBD1
CASSSDGQGGTFF
TGCGCCAGCAGCTCCGACGGACAGGGCGGGACTTTCTTT
>15|TRBV4-1|few|TRBJ2-2|TRBD1
CASSQRTGNTGELFF
TGCGCCAGCAGCCAACGGACAGGGAACACCGGGGAGCTGTTTTTT
>15|TRBV6-1|.|TRBJ2-7|.
CASSGERGAPYEQYF
TGTGCCAGCTCTGGGGAGAGGGGGGCCCCCTACGAGCAGTACTTC
>14|TRBV7-9|.|TRBJ1-1|.
CASSLMAGNTEAFF
TGTGCCAGCAGCTTAATGGCAGGCAACACTGAAGCTTTCTTT